Listed here is a single T cell receptor beta chain. Its specificity is unknown. Method: immunoSEQ multiplex PCR; TCRdb's copy keeps in-frame clones and lacks some. The data show roughly 500,000 clones, with about 96% seen just once and 0.05% to 0.07% held by the top ten. Germline CDR1 is LNHNV and CDR2 is YYDKDF (reference sequence). The CDR3 has 14 residues. V was shortened by 5 bases and J by 6 bases, with 15 bases between the two germline ends. The data were taken from a study of shared clonotypes between healthy human individuals. General study points: The authors expected sequencing depth to affect clonotype sharing among donors.

This clonotype originated in a woman aged 25 to 39 in good health. The material sequenced was naive CD4+ T cells sorted from blood. Subset of the sample: CD45RA+ positively selected. V gene TRBV15 combines with J gene TRBJ2-3; D is undetermined. CDR3 DNA: TGTGCCACCAGCCTGGCGTTGCGGCTGGATACGCAGTATTTT. Protein sequence: CATSLALRLDTQYF.